The source of this T cell receptor beta chain is a study of T cell responses to AZD1222 COVID-19 vaccine. Study results and caveats: Spike was spanned by vaccine-associated CD4 TCRs, which were dominant at 160-218 and 743-854. In a largely white British group with more females than males, clonal diversity was possibly underestimated. Nearly half of unique spike-specific TCRs reportedly avoided B.1.351 and B.1.1.7 mutated regions.

Comments on this clone: Its antigen is as yet unknown.

Germline lookup yields CDR1 LGHNA and CDR2 YNFKEQ. The CDR3 sequence is 14 residues long. J gave up 4 bases and V 6 bases, and 7 bases lay outside the gene matches. Generated by immunoSEQ multiplex PCR, the TCRdb table keeps only in-frame clones and is missing some. The data contain roughly 130,000 clones, approximately 90% of them singletons. The receptor's source is an adult in good health. This sequence joins TRBV4-2 and TRBJ1-1; 8 positions match TRBD1. The source was peripheral blood, collected on day 0 of AZD1222 vaccination. The CDR3 protein is CASRPGQGGTEAFF. The CDR3 bases are TGTGCCAGCAGGCCCGGACAGGGAGGCACTGAAGCTTTCTTT.